Described below is a single T cell receptor (beta chain) sequence and its context. Trimming took 0 bases from V and 1 from J, leaving 8 bases between them. Germline V gives CDR1 SGHKS, CDR2 YYEKEE (reference sequence). The CDR3 length is 15 residues. The sample originates from a study of T cell responses to AZD1222 COVID-19 vaccine. Clones were sequenced by immunoSEQ multiplex PCR, and TCRdb holds only the in-frame ones, with some missing. The table lists roughly 96,000 clones, 85% to 90% of them singletons. The sequence was collected from an adult in good health. The sequencing used peripheral blood, collected on day 0 of AZD1222 vaccination. The rearrangement links TRBV5-5 to TRBJ1-5; D not resolved. The CDR3 spells CASSLVPGSNQPQHF. The CDR3 region has the DNA TGTGCCAGCAGCTTGGTGCCGGGGAGCAATCAGCCCCAGCATTTT.